The 15 T cell receptor beta chains below come from one sample, sequenced in a study of OX40 agonist ivuxolimab in advanced cancers. The assay was immunoSEQ multiplex PCR, and TCRdb's table has in-frame clones only and misses some. The sample consists of approximately 13,000 clones, about 70% of them appearing once. Sequencing used CD4+ or CD8+ T cells sorted from blood, obtained in a trial of the OX40 agonist ivuxolimab. These receptors were taken from an adult with an advanced solid tumor such as melanoma, head and neck, liver or kidney cancer.

The chain couples TRBV6-4 to TRBJ1-1; 12 positions agree with TRBD1. J gave up 1 base and V 10 bases, and 13 bases lay outside the gene matches. The V gene's germline CDR1 is MRHNA and CDR2 SNTAGT. The CDR3 is 17 amino acids. In DNA, the CDR3 is TGTGCCAACATCAAAACCGGGACAGGGGGCCGGAACACTGAAGCTTTCTTT. Translated: CANIKTGTGGRNTEAFF.

The chain combines TRBV6-5 with TRBJ2-1; D possibly uses TRBD1 or TRBD2 (5 bases each). This CDR3 comprises 11 residues. The germline V gene encodes CDR1 MNHEY and CDR2 SVGAGI. Trimming removed 4 bases from V and 10 bases from J, with 8 bases in between. The CDR3 DNA is TGTGCCAGCAGTTGGGGACGGGAGCAGTTCTTC. Its protein product is CASSWGREQFF.

A few counts support this clone. The rearrangement links TRBV4-3 to TRBJ1-2; D ambiguous. V was trimmed by 0 bases and J by 8 bases, leaving 7 bases between them. The CDR3 extends over 12 amino acids. Germline V gives CDR1 LGHNA, CDR2 YSLEER. CDR3 loop: CASSQDARGYTF. The CDR3 nucleotides read TGCGCCAGCAGCCAAGACGCCAGGGGCTACACCTTC.

The gene calls are TRBV4-2 and TRBJ2-5; 8 bases match TRBD2. Unmatched junction bases numbered 12, after V lost 1 base and J lost 5 bases. From germline, CDR1 is LGHNA and CDR2 YNFKEQ. The CDR3 has 17 amino acids. CDR3 loop: CASSQGPAGGAVETQYF. The CDR3 DNA reads as TGTGCCAGCAGCCAAGGGCCCGCCGGGGGGGCCGTGGAGACCCAGTACTTC.

The chain employs TRBV18 and TRBJ2-1; 7 bases agree with TRBD1. The germline V gene has CDR1 KGHSH and CDR2 LQKENI. V dropped 2 bases and J dropped 6; count of bases not matched to a gene: 4. The CDR3 runs to 14 residues. CDR3 DNA: TGTGCCAGCTCACCAGTGACAGGGTTCAATGAGCAGTTCTTC. Protein: CASSPVTGFNEQFF. Full variable domain (rest looked up from reference TRBV18 and TRBJ2-1): NAGVMQNPRHLVRRRGQEARLRCSPMKGHSHVYWYRQLPEEGLKFMVYLQKENIIDESGMPKERFSAEFPKEGPSILRIQQVVRGDSAAYFCASSPVTGFNEQFFGPGTRLTVL.

This clone was counted a few times. The chain has TRBV7-2 and TRBJ2-5; 7 bases align to TRBD1. The germline CDR1 and CDR2 sequences are SGHTA and FQGNSA. This CDR3 has 14 amino acids. The ends lost 4 bases at V and 3 bases at J; junction bases unmatched: 5. In DNA form, the CDR3 reads TGTGCCAGCAGCTCGACAGGGCGGAAAGAGACCCAGTACTTC. This translates into CASSSTGRKETQYF.

This chain connects TRBV4-3 to TRBJ1-1; 9 bases are a match to TRBD1. V trimming: 1 base; J trimming: 6 bases; junction bases outside the gene matches: 6. Germline lookup yields CDR1 LGHNA and CDR2 YSLEER. The CDR3 runs 15 residues. The CDR3 protein is CASSQALTGGAEAFF. The CDR3, as DNA: TGCGCCAGCAGCCAAGCTCTCACAGGGGGCGCTGAAGCTTTCTTT.

The chain employs TRBV28 and TRBJ1-2, with unresolved D. CDR3 length: 13 amino acids. CDR1 and CDR2 (germline): MDHEN, SYDVKM. The germline V and J ends were trimmed by 2 bases and 2 bases, with 6 bases remaining between them. This CDR3 reads CASSLVRNYGYTF. The DNA for the CDR3 is TGTGCCAGCAGTTTAGTCAGAAACTATGGCTACACCTTC.

The rearrangement joins TRBV7-6 to TRBJ1-1; D is unclear. V lost 5 bases to trimming and J lost 6 bases, with 13 bases between them. The CDR3 totals 13 residues. CDR1 and CDR2 from the germline V gene are SGHVS and FNYEAQ. CDR3 in DNA: TGTGCCAGCAGCCCAATCGGGAGTTCTGAAGCTTTCTTT. This codes for CASSPIGSSEAFF.

This clone is medium-sized (0.01 to 0.1%) within its sample. The chain joins TRBV6-5 to TRBJ1-5; D is undetermined. Trimming removed 6 bases at V and 0 bases at J, with 9 bases between. The germline CDR1 and CDR2 sequences are MNHEY and SVGAGI. The CDR3 runs 14 residues. This CDR3 is CASSDGYSNQPQHF. In DNA, the CDR3 is TGTGCCAGCAGCGACGGGTATAGCAATCAGCCCCAGCATTTT.

The chain is built from TRBV4-1 and TRBJ1-5; 8 bases are shared with TRBD1. Germline CDR1 is MGHRA and CDR2 is YSYEKL. The CDR3 is 14 amino acids. V dropped 4 bases and J dropped 6; count of bases not matched to a gene: 5. CDR3 region: CASSPAGGGQPQHF. DNA of the CDR3: TGCGCCAGCAGCCCGGCAGGGGGCGGTCAGCCCCAGCATTTT.

The CDR3 nucleotides read TGCGCCAGCAACGCCGGAGTGACTAACTATGGCTACACCTTC. Translated, it gives CASNAGVTNYGYTF. V is TRBV5-1 and J is TRBJ1-2, with D uncertain. Germline V CDR1 and CDR2: SGHRS, YFSETQ. Trimming left V 6 bases short and J 0 bases short, with 12 bases between. The CDR3 has 14 residues.

The chain joins TRBV4-3 to TRBJ1-1; weak D call: TRBD1 (5 bases). Trimming left V 1 base short and J 3 bases short, with 9 bases between. The germline V gene encodes CDR1 LGHNA and CDR2 YSLEER. This CDR3 spans 14 amino acids. The CDR3 DNA reads as TGCGCCAGCAGCCAAGGGATGGGGGACACTGAAGCTTTCTTT. It is translated as CASSQGMGDTEAFF.

This chain links TRBV5-4 with TRBJ2-7; 7 positions agree with TRBD2. V shed 4 bases, J shed 6 bases, and the junction held 7 bases outside the gene matches. The CDR3 totals 13 residues. Germline CDR1 and CDR2: SGHNT and YYREEE (reference sequence). This chain's CDR3 is CASSQGLKGEQYF. The CDR3 DNA sequence: TGTGCCAGCAGCCAGGGACTAAAGGGCGAGCAGTACTTC.

The chain couples TRBV19 to TRBJ2-7; D remains ambiguous. The V and J ends lost 5 bases and 1 base respectively, with 12 bases between them. CDR1 LNHDA and CDR2 SQIVND come from the germline V gene (reference sequence). The CDR3 is 14 residues long. The CDR3: CASSAAAASYEQYF. The CDR3, as DNA: TGTGCCAGTAGTGCCGCGGCGGCATCCTACGAGCAGTACTTC.